One sample yielded the 15 T cell receptor beta chains listed below, sequenced in a study of T cells in Graves' hyperthyroidism and ophthalmopathy. The source material, RNA transcripts, was used to amplify TCR beta CDR3 regions. HTBI primers drove first-round RT-PCR of the TCR CDR3. TCRdb reprocessed the multiplex PCR reads with MiXCR, giving one entry per CDR3 protein. This sample has about 480,000 distinct CDR3 sequences; approximately 15% occur once, and the top ten carry around 17%. Sequenced input: blood. The receptors shown here come from a woman between 18 and 29 years old with Graves' hyperthyroidism.

The V gene is TRBV9, the J gene TRBJ2-1, with 12 nucleotides matching TRBD2. With 3 bases clipped from V and 3 bases from J, the junction kept 7 bases outside the gene matches. This CDR3 has 17 amino acids. Germline V gives CDR1 SGDLS, CDR2 YYNGEE. CDR3: CASSERLAGGGYNEQFF. The CDR3 nucleotides read TGTGCCAGCAGCGAACGTCTAGCGGGAGGGGGCTACAATGAGCAGTTCTTC.

At least ten counts were recorded for this clonotype. V and J are TRBV20-1 and TRBJ2-2; either TRBD1 or TRBD2 may fit D (5 bases each). V lost 2 bases and J 5 bases, leaving 6 bases between the germline ends. CDR3 length: 12 residues. The germline CDR1 and CDR2 sequences are DFQATT and SNEGSKA (reference sequence). In nucleotides, the CDR3 is TGCAGTGCTAGATGGGGGACCGGGGAGCTGTTTTTT. Amino acids: CSARWGTGELFF.

The V gene is TRBV24-1, the J gene TRBJ2-3, with D possibly matching TRBD2 (6 bases). Germline lookup yields CDR1 KGHDR and CDR2 SFDVKD. The CDR3 extends over 21 amino acids. V was cut by 2 bases and J by 3 bases, with 29 bases left in between. The CDR3 loop is CATSDSKGAGRRIGPTDTQYF. CDR3 coding DNA: TGTGCCACCAGTGATTCAAAAGGCGCGGGGCGCCGGATTGGACCGACAGATACGCAGTATTTT.

This clonotype was counted ten times or more. V gene TRBV2 combines with J gene TRBJ1-2; D is ambiguous. With 6 bases removed from V and 3 bases from J, the gap between germline ends came to 11 bases. This CDR3 contains 13 residues. CDR1 is SNHLY and CDR2 is FYNNEI in the germline V gene. This CDR3 reads CASRNDGYYGYTF. Here the CDR3 DNA reads TGTGCCAGCAGAAACGACGGGTACTATGGCTACACCTTC.

This clonotype has more than one count but fewer than ten. The chain recombines TRBV19 with TRBJ1-2; 7 bases fit TRBD1. The V and J ends lost 3 bases and 0 bases, in that order; junction bases with no gene match: 7. The germline gives CDR1 LNHDA, CDR2 SQIVND (reference sequence). The CDR3 runs to 16 residues. CDR3 region: CASSIPMTGPNYGYTF. CDR3 sequence (DNA): TGTGCCAGTAGTATTCCCATGACAGGGCCTAACTATGGCTACACCTTC.

This clonotype was seen repeatedly, ten times or more. The rearrangement links TRBV4-1 to TRBJ1-2; TRBD1 aligns across 7 bases. This CDR3 contains 15 residues. Trimming removed 0 bases from V and 4 bases from J; junction bases left unmatched: 5. The germline V gene has CDR1 MGHRA and CDR2 YSYEKL. This CDR3 is CASSQDQGVGYGYTF. CDR3 DNA: TGCGCCAGCAGCCAAGATCAGGGGGTGGGCTATGGCTACACCTTC.

This clonotype was counted many times. The chain employs TRBV12-5 and TRBJ2-1; 7 bases line up with TRBD1. This CDR3 region has 16 residues. Per germline, CDR1 LGHNT and CDR2 FRNRAP. With V trimmed by 0 bases and J by 5 bases, 7 bases remained unmatched. CDR3 nucleotides: TGTGCTAGTGGTTTGGTAAGCGGACAGGTCCACAATGAGCAGTTCTTC. It encodes CASGLVSGQVHNEQFF.

Many counts were recorded for this clonotype. This chain joins TRBV28 and TRBJ2-3; D is unclear. This CDR3 spans 14 amino acids. The germline CDR1 and CDR2 sequences are MDHEN and SYDVKM. Trimming cost V 6 bases and J 2 bases, with 12 bases left between them. CDR3 coding DNA: TGTGCCAGCAGCCCACAGCAGATCACAGATACGCAGTATTTT. This gives the protein CASSPQQITDTQYF. Supplemented by reference TRBV28 and TRBJ2-3, the full variable domain reads DVKVTQSSRYLVKRTGEKVFLECVQDMDHENMFWYRQDPGLGLRLIYFSYDVKMKEKGDIPEGYSVSREKKERFSLILESASTNQTSMYLCASSPQQITDTQYFGPGTRLTVL.

Ten or more counts support this clonotype. The gene calls are TRBV19 and TRBJ1-5; maybe TRBD1 (6 bases). Germline lookup yields CDR1 LNHDA and CDR2 SQIVND (reference sequence). V was pared by 6 bases and J by 3 bases, with 15 bases between. The CDR3 loop spans 15 amino acids. In nucleotides, the CDR3 is TGTGCCAGTAGCTTTACAGGGCCCCTCAATCAGCCCCAGCATTTT. Protein: CASSFTGPLNQPQHF. The full variable domain, with the rest looked up from reference TRBV19 and TRBJ1-5, is DGGITQSPKYLFRKEGQNVTLSCEQNLNHDAMYWYRQDPGQGLRLIYYSQIVNDFQKGDIAEGYSVSREKKESFPLTVTSAQKNPTAFYLCASSFTGPLNQPQHFGDGTRLSIL.

CDR3 loop: CSASATGALDTGELFF. The CDR3 bases are TGCAGTGCTAGCGCGACAGGGGCTCTTGATACCGGGGAGCTGTTTTTT. This chain connects TRBV20-1 to TRBJ2-2; TRBD1 matches at 8 bases. Trimming cost V 3 bases and J 5 bases; bases outside gene matches: 11. Germline CDR1 DFQATT, CDR2 SNEGSKA (reference sequence). This CDR3 has 16 residues.

This clonotype was observed at least ten times. The chain employs TRBV12-3 or TRBV12-4 and TRBJ1-1; D remains ambiguous. The length of the CDR3 is 16 residues. V lost 3 bases and J lost 1, with 15 bases in between. This CDR3 reads CASSFEALRPNTEAFF. The CDR3 coding sequence is TGTGCCAGCAGTTTCGAGGCTCTCCGGCCGAACACTGAAGCTTTCTTT.

This clonotype has ten or more counts. This chain joins TRBV24-1 and TRBJ2-2; D unresolved. The CDR3 consists of 13 residues. Germline loops: CDR1 KGHDR, CDR2 SFDVKD. V was pared by 9 bases and J by 3 bases, with 10 bases between. The CDR3 protein is CATAGRYTGELFF. Written as DNA, the CDR3 is TGTGCCACCGCCGGACGGTACACCGGGGAGCTGTTTTTT.

This clonotype turned up a few times. V and J are TRBV6-1 and TRBJ2-6; unclear D gene. CDR3 size: 13 residues. CDR1 MNHNS and CDR2 SASEGT come from the germline V gene. V lost 8 bases to trimming and J lost 0 bases, with 5 bases between them. DNA for the CDR3: TGTGCCAGCCTCAGCTCTGGGGCCAACGTCCTGACTTTC. Its protein product is CASLSSGANVLTF.

This clonotype was counted many times. The rearrangement uses TRBV2 and TRBJ2-7; 9 bases are a match to TRBD2. The germline CDR1 and CDR2 sequences are SNHLY and FYNNEI. V shed 3 bases, J shed 0 bases, and the junction held 9 bases outside the gene matches. CDR3 size: 17 residues. This CDR3 is CASSDSGRYLSSYEQYV. The DNA of the CDR3 is TGTGCCAGCAGTGATAGCGGGAGATACCTTAGCTCCTACGAGCAGTACGTC.

This chain links TRBV5-1 with TRBJ2-3; D ambiguous. The germline V gene encodes CDR1 SGHRS and CDR2 YFSETQ. This CDR3 has 12 residues. V shed 1 base and J shed 5 bases, with 5 bases lying between them. CDR3 residues: CASSLSLDTQYF. The DNA of the CDR3 is TGCGCCAGCAGCTTGTCTCTAGATACGCAGTATTTT.